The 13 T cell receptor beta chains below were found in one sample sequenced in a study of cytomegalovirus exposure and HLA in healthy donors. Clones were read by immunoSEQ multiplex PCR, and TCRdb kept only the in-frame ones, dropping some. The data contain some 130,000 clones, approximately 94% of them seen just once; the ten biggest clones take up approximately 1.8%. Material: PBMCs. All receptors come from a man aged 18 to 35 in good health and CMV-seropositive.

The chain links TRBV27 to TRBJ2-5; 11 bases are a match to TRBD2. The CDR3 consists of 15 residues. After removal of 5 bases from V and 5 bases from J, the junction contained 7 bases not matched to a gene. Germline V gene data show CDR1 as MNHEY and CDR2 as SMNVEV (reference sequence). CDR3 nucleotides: TGTGCCAGCAGTCCCCCGGCTAGCGGGAGGGAGACCCAGTACTTC. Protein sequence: CASSPPASGRETQYF.

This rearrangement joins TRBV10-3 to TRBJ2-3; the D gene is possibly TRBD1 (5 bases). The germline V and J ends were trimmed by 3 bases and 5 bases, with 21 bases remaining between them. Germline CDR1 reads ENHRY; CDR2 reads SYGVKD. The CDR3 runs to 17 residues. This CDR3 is CAISDPRARHQGDTQYF. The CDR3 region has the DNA TGTGCCATCAGTGATCCCCGGGCCCGACATCAGGGAGATACGCAGTATTTT.

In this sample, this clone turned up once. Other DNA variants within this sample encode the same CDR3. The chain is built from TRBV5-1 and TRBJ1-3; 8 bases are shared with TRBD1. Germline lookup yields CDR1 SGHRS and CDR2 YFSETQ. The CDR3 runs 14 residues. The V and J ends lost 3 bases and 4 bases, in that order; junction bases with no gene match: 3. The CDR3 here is CASSSQGAGNTIYF. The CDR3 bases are TGCGCCAGCAGCTCGCAGGGGGCCGGAAACACCATATATTTT.

The CDR3 protein is CASSGSRGYEQYF. The DNA of the CDR3 is TGTGCCAGCAGTGGGAGCAGGGGGTACGAGCAGTACTTC. The chain is built from TRBV25-1 and TRBJ2-7; 7 bases map to TRBD1. Germline CDR1 and CDR2: MGHDK and SYGVNS. This CDR3 spans 13 amino acids. V was pared by 4 bases and J by 4 bases, with 4 bases of the junction left unmatched.

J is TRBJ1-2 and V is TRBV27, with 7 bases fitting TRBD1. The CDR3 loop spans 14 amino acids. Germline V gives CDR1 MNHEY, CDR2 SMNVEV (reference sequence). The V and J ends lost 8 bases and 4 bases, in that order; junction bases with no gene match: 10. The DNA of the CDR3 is TGTGCCAGCGGAACAGGGGCCCTGGGCTATGGCTACACCTTC. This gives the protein CASGTGALGYGYTF.

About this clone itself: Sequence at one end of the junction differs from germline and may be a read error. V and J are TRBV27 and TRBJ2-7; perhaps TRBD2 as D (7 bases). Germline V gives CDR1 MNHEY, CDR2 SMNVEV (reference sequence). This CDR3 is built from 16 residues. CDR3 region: CASSLGGEGTGYEQCF. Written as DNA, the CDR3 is TGTGCCAGCAGTCTAGGGGGGGAGGGGACCGGCTACGAGCAGTGCTTC.

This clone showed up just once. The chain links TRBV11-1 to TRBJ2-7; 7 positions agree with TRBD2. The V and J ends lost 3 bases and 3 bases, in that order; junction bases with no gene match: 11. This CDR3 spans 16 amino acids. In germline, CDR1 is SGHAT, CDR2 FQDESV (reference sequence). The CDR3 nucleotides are TGTGCCAGCAGCTTCGCACCATCCGGGACTATCTACGAGCAGTACTTC. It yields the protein CASSFAPSGTIYEQYF.

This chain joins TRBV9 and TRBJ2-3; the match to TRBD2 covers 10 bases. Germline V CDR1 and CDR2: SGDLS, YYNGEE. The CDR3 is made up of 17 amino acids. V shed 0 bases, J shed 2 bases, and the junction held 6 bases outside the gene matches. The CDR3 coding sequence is TGTGCCAGCAGCGTAGATATAGCGGGAGGCCTCACAGATACGCAGTATTTT. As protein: CASSVDIAGGLTDTQYF.

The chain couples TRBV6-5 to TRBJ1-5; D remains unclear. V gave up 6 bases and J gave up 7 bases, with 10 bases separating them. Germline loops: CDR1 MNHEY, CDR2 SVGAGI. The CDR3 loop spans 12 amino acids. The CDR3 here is CASSPGVQPQHF. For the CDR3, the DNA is TGTGCCAGCAGCCCTGGAGTCCAGCCCCAGCATTTT.

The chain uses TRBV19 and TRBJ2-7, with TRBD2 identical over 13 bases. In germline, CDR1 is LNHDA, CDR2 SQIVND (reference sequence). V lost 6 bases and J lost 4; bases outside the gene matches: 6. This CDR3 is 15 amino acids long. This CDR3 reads CASSTGLAGAYEQYF. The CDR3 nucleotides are TGTGCCAGTAGCACCGGACTAGCGGGAGCTTACGAGCAGTACTTC.

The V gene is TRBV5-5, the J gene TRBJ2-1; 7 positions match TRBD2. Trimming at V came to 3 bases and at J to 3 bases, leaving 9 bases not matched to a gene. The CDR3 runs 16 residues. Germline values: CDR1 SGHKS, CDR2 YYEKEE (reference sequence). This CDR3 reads CASSSWKLANYNEQFF. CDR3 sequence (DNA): TGTGCCAGCAGCTCGTGGAAACTAGCGAACTACAATGAGCAGTTCTTC.

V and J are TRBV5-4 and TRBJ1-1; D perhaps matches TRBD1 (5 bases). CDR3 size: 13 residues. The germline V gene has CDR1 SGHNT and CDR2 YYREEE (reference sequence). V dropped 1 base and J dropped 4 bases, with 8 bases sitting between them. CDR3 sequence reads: CASSLQGGTEAFF. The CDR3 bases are TGTGCCAGCAGCTTGCAGGGAGGCACTGAAGCTTTCTTT.

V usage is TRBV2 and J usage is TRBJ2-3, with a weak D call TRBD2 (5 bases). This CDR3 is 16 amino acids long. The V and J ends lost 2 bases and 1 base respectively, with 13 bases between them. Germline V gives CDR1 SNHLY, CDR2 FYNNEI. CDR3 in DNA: TGTGCCAGCAGTGAATTTGGCCTCGGGGGCACAGATACGCAGTATTTT. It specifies CASSEFGLGGTDTQYF.